A few counts support the clone carrying this T cell receptor (beta chain). Its antigen is unknown. This sample is part of a study of identical twins. TCRdb itself ran the 5' RACE reads through MiXCR, one entry per CDR3 protein. The sample has 1.5 million to 2 million distinct CDR3 sequences, under 35% seen once. The germline gives CDR1 DFQATT, CDR2 SNEGSKA (reference sequence). CDR3 length: 16 residues. With V trimmed by 6 bases and J by 1 base, 13 bases remained unmatched. Notes on the study in general: There were fewer insertions in abundant cord blood beta clonotypes, but memory repertoires showed no such pattern. Monozygotic twin pairs showed more out-of-frame TCR alpha sharing than models estimated. For out-of-frame beta sequences, excess twin sharing was weaker.

The chain has TRBV20-1 and TRBJ2-7, with 9 bases identical to TRBD2. The clonotype comes from a newborn girl in good health. Sequencing used cord blood. The CDR3 protein is CSATLIAGATSYEQYF. The CDR3 DNA reads as TGCAGTGCCACACTAATAGCGGGAGCAACTTCCTACGAGCAGTACTTC.